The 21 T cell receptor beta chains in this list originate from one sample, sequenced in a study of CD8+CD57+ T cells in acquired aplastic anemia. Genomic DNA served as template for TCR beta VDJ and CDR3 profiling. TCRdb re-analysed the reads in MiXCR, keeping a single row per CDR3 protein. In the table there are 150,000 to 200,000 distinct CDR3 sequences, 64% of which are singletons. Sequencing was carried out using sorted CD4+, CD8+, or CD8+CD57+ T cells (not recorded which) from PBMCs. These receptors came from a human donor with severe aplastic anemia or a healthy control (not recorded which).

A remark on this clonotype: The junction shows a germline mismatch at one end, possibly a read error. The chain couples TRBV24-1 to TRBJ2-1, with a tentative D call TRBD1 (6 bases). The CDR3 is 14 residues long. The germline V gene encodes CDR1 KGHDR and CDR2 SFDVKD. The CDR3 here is CATRGWTEYNEQLF. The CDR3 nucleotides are TGCGCCACCAGGGGCTGGACAGAGTACAATGAGCAGTTATTC.

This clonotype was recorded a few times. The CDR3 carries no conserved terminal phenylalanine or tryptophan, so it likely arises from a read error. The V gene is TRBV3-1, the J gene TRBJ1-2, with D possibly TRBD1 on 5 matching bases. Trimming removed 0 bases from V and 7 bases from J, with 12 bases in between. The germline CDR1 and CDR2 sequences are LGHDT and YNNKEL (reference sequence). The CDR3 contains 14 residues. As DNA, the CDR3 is TGTGCCAGCAGCCAAGATTCAGGGAGTTCTGGCTACACCCTC. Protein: CASSQDSGSSGYTL.

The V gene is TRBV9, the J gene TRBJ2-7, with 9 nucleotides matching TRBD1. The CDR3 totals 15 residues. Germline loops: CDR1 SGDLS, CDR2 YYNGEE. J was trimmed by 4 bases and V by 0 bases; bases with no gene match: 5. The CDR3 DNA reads TGTGCCAGCAGCGTAGGGGTAGGACAGGGGTACGAGCAGTACTTC. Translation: CASSVGVGQGYEQYF.

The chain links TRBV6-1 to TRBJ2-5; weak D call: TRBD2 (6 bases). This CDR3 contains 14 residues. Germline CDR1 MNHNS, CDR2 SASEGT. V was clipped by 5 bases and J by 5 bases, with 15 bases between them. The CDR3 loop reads CASSFPWGDETQYF. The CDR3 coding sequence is TGTGCCAGCAGTTTCCCGTGGGGGGATGAGACCCAGTACTTC.

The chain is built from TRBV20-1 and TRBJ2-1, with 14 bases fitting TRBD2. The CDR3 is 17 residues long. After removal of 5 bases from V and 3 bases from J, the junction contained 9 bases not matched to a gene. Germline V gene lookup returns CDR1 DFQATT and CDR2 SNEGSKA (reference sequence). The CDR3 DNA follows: TGCAGTGCTTCCGGGACTAGCGGGAGTCGAAACTACAATGAGCAGTTCTTC. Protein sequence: CSASGTSGSRNYNEQFF.

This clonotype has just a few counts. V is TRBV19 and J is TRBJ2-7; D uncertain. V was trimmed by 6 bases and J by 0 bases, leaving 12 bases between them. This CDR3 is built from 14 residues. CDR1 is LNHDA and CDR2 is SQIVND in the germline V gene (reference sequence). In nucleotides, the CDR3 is TGTGCCAGTAGCCCTCAAACAAGCTCCTACGAGCAGTACTTC. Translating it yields CASSPQTSSYEQYF.

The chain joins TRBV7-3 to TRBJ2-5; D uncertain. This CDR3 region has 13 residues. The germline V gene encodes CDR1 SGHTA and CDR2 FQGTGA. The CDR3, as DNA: TGTGCAAGGCATGTCGACGCCCAAGAGACCCAGTACTTC. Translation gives CARHVDAQETQYF.

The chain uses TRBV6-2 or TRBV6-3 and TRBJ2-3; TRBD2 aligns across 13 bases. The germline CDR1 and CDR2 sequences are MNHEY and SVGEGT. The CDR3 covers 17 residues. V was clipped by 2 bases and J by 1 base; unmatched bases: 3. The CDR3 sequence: CASSYLGLAGGTDTQYF. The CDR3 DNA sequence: TGTGCCAGCAGTTACCTAGGACTAGCGGGGGGCACAGATACGCAGTATTTT.

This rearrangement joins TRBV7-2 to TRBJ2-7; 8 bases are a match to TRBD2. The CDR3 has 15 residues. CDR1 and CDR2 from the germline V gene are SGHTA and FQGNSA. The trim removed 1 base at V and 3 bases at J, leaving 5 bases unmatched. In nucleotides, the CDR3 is TGTGCCAGCAGCTTAGTGGCGGGAGGCCGCTACGAGCAGTACTTC. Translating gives CASSLVAGGRYEQYF.

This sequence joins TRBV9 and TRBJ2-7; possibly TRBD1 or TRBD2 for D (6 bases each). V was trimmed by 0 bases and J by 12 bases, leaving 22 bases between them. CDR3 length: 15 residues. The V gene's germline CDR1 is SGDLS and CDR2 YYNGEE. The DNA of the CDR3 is TGTGCCAGCAGCGTAGCTTCGGAGGGGGGCACCTCAAGGTACTTC. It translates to CASSVASEGGTSRYF.

CDR3 DNA sequence: TGTGCCAGCAGCTTTGGGCACACCGGGGAGCTGTTTTTT. The encoded protein is CASSFGHTGELFF. The chain has TRBV7-9 and TRBJ2-2; D is ambiguous. The CDR3 is 13 amino acids. Germline lookup yields CDR1 SEHNR and CDR2 FQNEAQ (reference sequence). The ends were cut back, 3 bases at V and 3 bases at J, with 5 bases in the middle.

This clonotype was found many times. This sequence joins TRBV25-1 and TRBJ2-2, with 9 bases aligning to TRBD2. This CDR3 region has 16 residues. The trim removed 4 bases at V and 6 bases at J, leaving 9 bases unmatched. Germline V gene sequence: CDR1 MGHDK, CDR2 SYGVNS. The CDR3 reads CASSATGGGAAGELFF. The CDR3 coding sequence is TGTGCCAGCAGTGCTACGGGCGGGGGGGCTGCCGGGGAGCTGTTTTTT.

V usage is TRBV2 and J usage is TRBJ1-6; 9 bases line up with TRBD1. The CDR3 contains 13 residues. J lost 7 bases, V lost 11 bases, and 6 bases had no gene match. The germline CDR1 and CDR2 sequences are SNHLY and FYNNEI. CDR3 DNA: TGTGCCCGCGGAGGACAGGGGAATTCACCCCTCCACTTT. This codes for CARGGQGNSPLHF.

CDR3 loop: CASRLASGASLYGYTF. In nucleotides, the CDR3 is TGTGCCAGCAGGCTAGCTTCAGGGGCTTCACTCTATGGCTACACCTTC. This rearrangement joins TRBV2 to TRBJ1-2; maybe TRBD1 (6 bases). The germline V gene has CDR1 SNHLY and CDR2 FYNNEI. Trimming removed 6 bases from V and 4 bases from J, with 21 bases in between. CDR3 length equals 16 residues.

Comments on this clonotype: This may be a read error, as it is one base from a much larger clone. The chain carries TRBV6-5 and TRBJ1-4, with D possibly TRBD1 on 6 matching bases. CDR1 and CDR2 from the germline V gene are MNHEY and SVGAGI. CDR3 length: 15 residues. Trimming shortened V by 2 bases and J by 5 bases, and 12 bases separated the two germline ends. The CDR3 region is CASSYDHRDNEKLFF. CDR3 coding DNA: TGTGCCAGCAGTTACGACCACAGGGACAATGAAAAACTGTTTTTT.

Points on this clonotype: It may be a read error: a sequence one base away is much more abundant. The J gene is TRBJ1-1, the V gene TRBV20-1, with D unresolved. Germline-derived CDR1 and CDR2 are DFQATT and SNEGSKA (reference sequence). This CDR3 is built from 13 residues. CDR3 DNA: TGCAGTGCCCGATCGGCTATGAACACTGGAGCTTTCTTT. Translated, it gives CSARSAMNTGAFF.

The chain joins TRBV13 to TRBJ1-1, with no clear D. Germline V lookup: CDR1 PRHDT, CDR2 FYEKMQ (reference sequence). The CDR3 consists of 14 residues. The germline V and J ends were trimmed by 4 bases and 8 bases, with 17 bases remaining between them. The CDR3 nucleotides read TGTGCCAGCAGCTCCAGATCAGGCCGCGGGGAAGCTTTCTTT. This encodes CASSSRSGRGEAFF.

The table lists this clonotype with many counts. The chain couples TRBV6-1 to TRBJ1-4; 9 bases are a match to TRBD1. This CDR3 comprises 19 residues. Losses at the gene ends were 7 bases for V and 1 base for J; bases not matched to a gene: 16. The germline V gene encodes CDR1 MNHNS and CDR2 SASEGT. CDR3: CASMDWGQDRGVTNEKLFF. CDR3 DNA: TGTGCCAGCATGGATTGGGGGCAAGACAGGGGGGTAACTAATGAAAAACTGTTTTTT.

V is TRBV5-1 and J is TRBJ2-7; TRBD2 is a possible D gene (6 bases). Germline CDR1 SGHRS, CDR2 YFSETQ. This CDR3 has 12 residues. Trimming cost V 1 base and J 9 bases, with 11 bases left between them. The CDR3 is CASSLMEGLQYF. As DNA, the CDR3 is TGCGCCAGCAGCTTGATGGAGGGGTTGCAGTACTTC.

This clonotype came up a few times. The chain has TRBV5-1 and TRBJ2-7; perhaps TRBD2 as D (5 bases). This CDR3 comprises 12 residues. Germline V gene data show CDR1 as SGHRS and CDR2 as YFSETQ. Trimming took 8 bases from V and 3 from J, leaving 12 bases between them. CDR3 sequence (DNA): TGCGCCAGTGCCTCCGAGGGCTACGAGCAGTACTTC. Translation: CASASEGYEQYF.

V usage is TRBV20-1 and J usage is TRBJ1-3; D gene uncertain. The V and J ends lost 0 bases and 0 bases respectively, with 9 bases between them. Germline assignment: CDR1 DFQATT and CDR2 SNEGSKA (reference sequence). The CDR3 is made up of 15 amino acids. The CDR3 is CSARDRSYSGNTIYF. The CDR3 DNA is TGCAGTGCTAGAGACAGGAGTTACTCTGGAAACACCATATATTTT.